This T cell receptor (beta chain) appears in the sequencing data of a study of shared clonotypes between healthy human individuals. The CDR3 is 15 amino acids. V was pared by 0 bases and J by 4 bases, with 14 bases between. Germline CDR1 and CDR2: SGHRS and YFSETQ. Sequencing used immunoSEQ multiplex PCR; TCRdb keeps in-frame clones, though not all of them. Of more than 550,000 clones listed, less than 95% were seen once; the top ten hold 34%. The receptor's source is a man between 18 and 29 years old in good health. Some clones in this sample may be carry-over from other donors' samples. Sequencing input: memory CD8+ T cells from PBMCs. The subset is: CD45RO+ cells pooled with CCR7-negative TemRA cells. The gene calls are TRBV5-1 and TRBJ2-7; D remains ambiguous. The CDR3 reads CASSLASIVSYEQYF. Written as DNA, the CDR3 is TGCGCCAGCAGCTTGGCCTCTATAGTATCGTACGAGCAGTACTTC.